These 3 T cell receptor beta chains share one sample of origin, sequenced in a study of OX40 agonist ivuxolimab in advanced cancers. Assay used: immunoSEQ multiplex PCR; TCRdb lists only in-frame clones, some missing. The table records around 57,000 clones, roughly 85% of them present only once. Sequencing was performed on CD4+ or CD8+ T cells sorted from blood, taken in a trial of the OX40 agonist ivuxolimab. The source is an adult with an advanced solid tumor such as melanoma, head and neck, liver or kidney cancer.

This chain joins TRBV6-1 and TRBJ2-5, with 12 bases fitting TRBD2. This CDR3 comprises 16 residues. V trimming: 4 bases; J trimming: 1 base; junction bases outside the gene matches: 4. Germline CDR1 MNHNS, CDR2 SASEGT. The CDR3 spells CASSVTSGRTQETQYF. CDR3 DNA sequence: TGTGCCAGCAGTGTGACTAGCGGGAGAACCCAAGAGACCCAGTACTTC.

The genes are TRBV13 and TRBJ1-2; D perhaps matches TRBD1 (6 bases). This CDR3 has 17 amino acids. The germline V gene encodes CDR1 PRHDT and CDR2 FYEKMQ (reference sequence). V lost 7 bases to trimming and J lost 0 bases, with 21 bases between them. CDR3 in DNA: TGTGCCAGCAATCTGGGGGCAGGGTTACGACCTAACTATGGCTACACCTTC. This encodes CASNLGAGLRPNYGYTF.

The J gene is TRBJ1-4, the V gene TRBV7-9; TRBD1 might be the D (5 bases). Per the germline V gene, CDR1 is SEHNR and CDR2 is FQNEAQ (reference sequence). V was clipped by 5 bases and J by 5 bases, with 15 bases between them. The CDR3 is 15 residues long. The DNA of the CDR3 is TGTGCCAGCAGCCCCCAGGGAGGGGAGAATGAAAAACTGTTTTTT. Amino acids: CASSPQGGENEKLFF.